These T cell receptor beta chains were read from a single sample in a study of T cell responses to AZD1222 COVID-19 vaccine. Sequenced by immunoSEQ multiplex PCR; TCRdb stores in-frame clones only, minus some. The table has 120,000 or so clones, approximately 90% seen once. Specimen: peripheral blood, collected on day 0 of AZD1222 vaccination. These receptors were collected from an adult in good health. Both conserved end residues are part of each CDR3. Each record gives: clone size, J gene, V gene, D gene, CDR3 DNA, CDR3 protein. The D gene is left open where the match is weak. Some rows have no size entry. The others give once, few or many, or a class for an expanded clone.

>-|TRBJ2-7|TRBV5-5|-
TGTGCCAGCAGCTTGATCTCGGGGCAGGGACTCTACGAGCAGTACTTC
CASSLISGQGLYEQYF
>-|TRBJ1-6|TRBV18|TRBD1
TGTGCCAGCTCACCGGACAGGGGTTCACCCCTCCACTTT
CASSPDRGSPLHF
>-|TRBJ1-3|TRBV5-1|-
TGCGCCAGCAGCTTGGCCGGGCCCAACCGTGGAAACACCATATATTTT
CASSLAGPNRGNTIYF
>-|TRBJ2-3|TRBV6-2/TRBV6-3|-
TGTGCCAGCAGTTTAGATACGCAGTATTTT
CASSLDTQYF
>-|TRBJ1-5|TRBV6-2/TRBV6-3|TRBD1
TGTGCCAGCAGTTACACACAGGGGGCTCAGCCCCAGCATTTT
CASSYTQGAQPQHF
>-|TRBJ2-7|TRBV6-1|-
TGTGCCAGCAGTGAAGCCGTAGGACTTTTAAGCTCCTACGAGCAGTACTTC
CASSEAVGLLSSYEQYF
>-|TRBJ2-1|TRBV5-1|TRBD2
TGCGCCAGCAGCCCCGGGGTAGCGGGGTACAATGAGCAGTTCTTC
CASSPGVAGYNEQFF
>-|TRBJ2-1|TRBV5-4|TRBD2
TGTGCCAGCACCGACGGGACTAGCGGGATTAACTACAATGAGCAGTTCTTC
CASTDGTSGINYNEQFF
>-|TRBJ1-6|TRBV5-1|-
TGCGCCAGCAGCTCCGGGACCTCGGGTTCACCCCTCCACTTT
CASSSGTSGSPLHF
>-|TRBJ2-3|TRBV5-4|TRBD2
TGTGCCAGCAGCTGGGGACTAGCGGGAGGTACAGATACGCAGTATTTT
CASSWGLAGGTDTQYF
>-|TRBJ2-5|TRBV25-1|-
TGTGCCAGCAGTGGAGCTAACCAAGAGACCCAGTACTTC
CASSGANQETQYF
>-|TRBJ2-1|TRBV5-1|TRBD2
TGCGCCAGCAGCTTGTTCCCAGCGGGAGGGTTAGATGAGCAGTTCTTC
CASSLFPAGGLDEQFF
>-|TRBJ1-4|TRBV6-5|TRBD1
TGTGCCAGCAGCCGGGGACAGAATGAAAAACTGTTTTTT
CASSRGQNEKLFF
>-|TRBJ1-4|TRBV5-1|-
TGCGCCAGCAGCCCAGGACTGACAGCAACTAATGAAAAACTGTTTTTT
CASSPGLTATNEKLFF
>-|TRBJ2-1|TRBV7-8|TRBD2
TGTGCCAGCAGCTTAACAAGGCCGGGACTAGTCTCTTTCGACAATGAGCAGTTCTTC
CASSLTRPGLVSFDNEQFF
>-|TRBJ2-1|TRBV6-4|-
TGTGCCAGCAGTGACTCCGGGGCAGATCGGCAGTTCTTC
CASSDSGADRQFF
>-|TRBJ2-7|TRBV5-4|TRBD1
TGTGCCAGCAGCCGGGACAGGAGCTCCTACGAGCAGTACTTC
CASSRDRSSYEQYF
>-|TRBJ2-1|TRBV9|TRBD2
TGTGCCAGCAGCCCCCCTAGCGGGACGAGTAGCAATGAGCAGTTCTTC
CASSPPSGTSSNEQFF
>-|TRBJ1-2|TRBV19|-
TGTGCCAGTAGTATGAGAAAAGAAGAGGTTACTGGCTACACCTTC
CASSMRKEEVTGYTF
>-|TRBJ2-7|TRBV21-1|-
TGTGCCAGCAGCAAAGCGGCGGGAGCCCCCTACGAGCAGTACTTC
CASSKAAGAPYEQYF
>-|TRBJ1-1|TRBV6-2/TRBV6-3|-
TGTGCCAGCAGTTACGGGGGGATAGCAAACACTGAAGCTTTCTTT
CASSYGGIANTEAFF
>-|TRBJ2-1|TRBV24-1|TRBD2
TGTGCCACCAGTGATAGGACTAGCGGCTACAATGAGCAGTTCTTC
CATSDRTSGYNEQFF
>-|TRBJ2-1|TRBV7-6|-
TGTGCCAGCAGCTTGCCTAGCAGATCCTACAATGAGCAGTTCTTC
CASSLPSRSYNEQFF
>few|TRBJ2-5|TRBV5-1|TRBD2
TGCGCCAGCAGCTTCTGGACTAGCGGGCCCCAAGAGACCCAGTACTTC
CASSFWTSGPQETQYF
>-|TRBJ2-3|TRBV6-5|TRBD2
TGTGCCAGCAGTCGCCTTGGGGCGGGAGGGGATACGCAGTATTTT
CASSRLGAGGDTQYF
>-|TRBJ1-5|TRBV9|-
TGTGCCAGCAGCGTAGGGGGGGCGACAAATCAGCCCCAGCATTTT
CASSVGGATNQPQHF
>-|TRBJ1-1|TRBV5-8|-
TGTGCCAGCAGCCTGTCGGGGGCTTTCTTT
CASSLSGAFF
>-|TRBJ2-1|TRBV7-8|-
TGTGCCAGCAGCTTAGCAGTCGTGGTCGCCTACAATGAGCAGTTCTTC
CASSLAVVVAYNEQFF
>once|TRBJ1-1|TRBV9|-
TGTGCCAGCAGCGTAGGGCAGATGAACACTGAAGCTTTCTTT
CASSVGQMNTEAFF
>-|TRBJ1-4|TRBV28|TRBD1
TGTGCCAGCAGTATCGGACAGGGGCGAGAAAAACTGTTTTTT
CASSIGQGREKLFF
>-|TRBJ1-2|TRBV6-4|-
TGTGCCACCAAGAGGGGGTGTGTATATGGCTACACCTTC
CATKRGCVYGYTF
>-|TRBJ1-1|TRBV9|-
TGTGCCAGCAGTATGCAGATGAACACTGAAGCTTTCTTT
CASSMQMNTEAFF
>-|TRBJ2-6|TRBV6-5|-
TGTGCCAGCAGTTACCTCGACAGTTCTGGGGCCAACGTCCTGACTTTC
CASSYLDSSGANVLTF
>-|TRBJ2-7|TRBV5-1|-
TGCGCCAGCAGCTTGCTGGGGGGGCCGGGGTACGAGCAGTACTTC
CASSLLGGPGYEQYF
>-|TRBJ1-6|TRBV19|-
TGTGCCAGTAGTCCTGCCGGGTTCCAAGGGTCACCCCTCCACTTT
CASSPAGFQGSPLHF
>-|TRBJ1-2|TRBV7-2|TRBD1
TGTGCCAGCAGCACCGGGACAGGGGGCTTCTATGGCTACACCTTC
CASSTGTGGFYGYTF
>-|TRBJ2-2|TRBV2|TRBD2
TGTGCCAGCAATGGGGGGGCCGGGGAGCTGTTTTTT
CASNGGAGELFF
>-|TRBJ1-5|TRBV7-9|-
TGTGCCAGCAGCTTAGCGGGGGATTCGCAGCCCCAGCATTTT
CASSLAGDSQPQHF
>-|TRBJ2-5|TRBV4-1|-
TGCGCCAGCAGCCTCGGTACGGTACAAGAGACCCAGTACTTC
CASSLGTVQETQYF
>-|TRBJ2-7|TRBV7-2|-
TGTGCCAGCAGCTTACTATACGAGCAGTACTTC
CASSLLYEQYF
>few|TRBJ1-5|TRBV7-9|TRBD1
TGTGCCAGCAGCCCACAGGGGGGGGCTCAGCCCCAGCATTTT
CASSPQGGAQPQHF
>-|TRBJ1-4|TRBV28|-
TGTGCCAGCAGTTTATTCCAGGGAAGCGAAAAACTGTTTTTT
CASSLFQGSEKLFF
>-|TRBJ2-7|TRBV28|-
TGTGCCAGCAGCTTACAGCTAGAGCAGTACTTC
CASSLQLEQYF
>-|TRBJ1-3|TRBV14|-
TGTGCCAGCAGCCAAAATGTCGGAAACACCATATATTTT
CASSQNVGNTIYF
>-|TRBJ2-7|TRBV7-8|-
TGTGCCAGCAGCTTACTGTTCCAGGGAGGCGAGCAGTACTTC
CASSLLFQGGEQYF